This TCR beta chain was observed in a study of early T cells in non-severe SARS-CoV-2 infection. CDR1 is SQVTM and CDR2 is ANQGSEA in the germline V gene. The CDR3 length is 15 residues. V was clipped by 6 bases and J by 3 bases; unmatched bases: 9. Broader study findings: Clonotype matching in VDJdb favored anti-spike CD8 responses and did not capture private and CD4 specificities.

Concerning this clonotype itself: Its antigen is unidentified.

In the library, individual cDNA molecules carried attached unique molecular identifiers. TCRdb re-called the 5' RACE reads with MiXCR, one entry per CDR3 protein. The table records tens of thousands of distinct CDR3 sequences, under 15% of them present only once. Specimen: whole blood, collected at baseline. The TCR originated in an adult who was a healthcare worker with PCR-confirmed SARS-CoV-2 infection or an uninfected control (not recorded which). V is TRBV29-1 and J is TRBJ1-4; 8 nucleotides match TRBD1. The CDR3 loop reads CSVADRVQANEKLFF. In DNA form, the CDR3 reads TGCAGCGTGGCGGACAGGGTTCAAGCTAATGAAAAACTGTTTTTT. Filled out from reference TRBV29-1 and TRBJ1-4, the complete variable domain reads SAVISQKPSRDICQRGTSLTIQCQVDSQVTMMFWYRQQPGQSLTLIATANQGSEATYESGFVIDKFPISRPNLTFSTLTVSNMSPEDSSIYLCSVADRVQANEKLFFGSGTQLSVL.